A selection of T cell receptor beta chains follows, all from one sample in a study of T cell responses to AZD1222 COVID-19 vaccine. TCRdb's table, derived via immunoSEQ multiplex PCR, lists solely in-frame clones and lacks some. The data contain tens of thousands of clones, 89% of them singletons. The sample consisted of peripheral blood, taken on day 0 of AZD1222 vaccination. These receptors were collected from an adult in good health. Each CDR3 is given with its conserved first and last residue. D genes are given only for firm matches. A row's size may be missing; if present it is once, few, many or a size class.

cdr3_aa: CASSIDPTGNYGYTF; cdr3_nt: TGTGCCAGTAGTATAGACCCGACAGGGAACTATGGCTACACCTTC; v_call: TRBV19; clone_size: -; d_call: TRBD1; j_call: TRBJ1-2
cdr3_aa: CSVEDQGSKKIRFF; cdr3_nt: TGCAGCGTTGAAGATCAGGGCAGTAAAAAAATTAGGTTCTTC; v_call: TRBV29-1; clone_size: once; d_call: -; j_call: TRBJ2-1
cdr3_aa: CASSVRLGQETQYF; cdr3_nt: TGTGCCAGCAGCGTAAGATTGGGGCAAGAGACCCAGTACTTC; v_call: TRBV9; clone_size: -; d_call: -; j_call: TRBJ2-5
cdr3_aa: CASSRNAGGSYEQYF; cdr3_nt: TGTGCCAGCAGTCGGAATGCGGGAGGCTCCTACGAGCAGTACTTC; v_call: TRBV27; clone_size: -; d_call: TRBD2; j_call: TRBJ2-7
cdr3_aa: CASSRDRGSGEQFF; cdr3_nt: TGTGCCAGCAGTCGGGACAGAGGCTCGGGCGAGCAGTTCTTC; v_call: TRBV14; clone_size: -; d_call: TRBD1; j_call: TRBJ2-1
cdr3_aa: CAWSRGLYNSPLHF; cdr3_nt: TGTGCCTGGAGTAGGGGACTATATAATTCACCCCTCCACTTT; v_call: TRBV30; clone_size: -; d_call: -; j_call: TRBJ1-6
cdr3_aa: CASSFKSYEQYF; cdr3_nt: TGTGCCAGCAGCTTTAAGTCCTACGAGCAGTACTTC; v_call: TRBV13; clone_size: -; d_call: -; j_call: TRBJ2-7
cdr3_aa: CASSLSTQNTEAFF; cdr3_nt: TGTGCCAGCAGCTTATCCACACAAAACACTGAAGCTTTCTTT; v_call: TRBV7-3; clone_size: -; d_call: -; j_call: TRBJ1-1
cdr3_aa: CASTQLDSGANVLTF; cdr3_nt: TGTGCCAGCACCCAGCTCGACTCTGGGGCCAACGTCCTGACTTTC; v_call: TRBV6-5; clone_size: -; d_call: -; j_call: TRBJ2-6
cdr3_aa: CASRLGNSPLHF; cdr3_nt: TGTGCCAGTAGACTGGGAAATTCACCCCTCCACTTT; v_call: TRBV19; clone_size: once; d_call: -; j_call: TRBJ1-6
cdr3_aa: CASSGRQGLNTEAFF; cdr3_nt: TGTGCCAGCAGCGGACGACAGGGTTTGAACACTGAAGCTTTCTTT; v_call: TRBV14; clone_size: -; d_call: TRBD1; j_call: TRBJ1-1
cdr3_aa: CARPGNTIYF; cdr3_nt: TGTGCCAGACCTGGAAACACCATATATTTT; v_call: TRBV19; clone_size: -; d_call: -; j_call: TRBJ1-3
cdr3_aa: CASSFTSGGGTGELFF; cdr3_nt: TGTGCCAGCAGCTTTACTAGCGGGGGTGGCACCGGGGAGCTGTTTTTT; v_call: TRBV7-6; clone_size: -; d_call: TRBD2; j_call: TRBJ2-2
cdr3_aa: CASSWTDTGELFF; cdr3_nt: TGTGCCAGCAGCTGGACAGATACCGGGGAGCTGTTTTTT; v_call: TRBV6-5; clone_size: -; d_call: -; j_call: TRBJ2-2
cdr3_aa: CASSTLGAVMNTEAFF; cdr3_nt: TGTGCCAGCTCAACGTTGGGGGCGGTGATGAACACTGAAGCTTTCTTT; v_call: TRBV18; clone_size: -; d_call: -; j_call: TRBJ1-1
cdr3_aa: CASSQAPTENTEAFF; cdr3_nt: TGTGCCAGCAGCCAAGCACCGACGGAGAACACTGAAGCTTTCTTT; v_call: TRBV3-1/TRBV3-2; clone_size: once; d_call: -; j_call: TRBJ1-1
cdr3_aa: CASKGGTSGRIGIGEQFF; cdr3_nt: TGTGCCAGCAAGGGGGGGACTAGCGGGAGAATCGGGATAGGTGAGCAGTTCTTC; v_call: TRBV3-1/TRBV3-2; clone_size: -; d_call: TRBD2; j_call: TRBJ2-1
cdr3_aa: CASSAVGSRGTTEAFF; cdr3_nt: TGTGCCAGCAGTGCTGTTGGGAGCAGGGGGACTACTGAAGCTTTCTTT; v_call: TRBV6-1; clone_size: -; d_call: TRBD1; j_call: TRBJ1-1
cdr3_aa: CASSHKDLDTEAFF; cdr3_nt: TGTGCCAGCAGCCATAAGGATTTGGACACTGAAGCTTTCTTT; v_call: TRBV3-1/TRBV3-2; clone_size: -; d_call: -; j_call: TRBJ1-1